The 29 T cell receptor beta chains in this list originate from one sample, sequenced in a study of blood T cell repertoires in COVID-19. The table came from immunoSEQ multiplex PCR; TCRdb's copy has only in-frame clones and leaves some out. The data hold 150,000 to 200,000 clones, with 88% observed a single time. The sample was peripheral blood. The receptors were sampled from a human donor in a cohort sampled during active COVID-19.

The CDR3 spells CASSVNTGGGEKLFF. CDR3 in DNA: TGTGCCAGCAGCGTCAATACAGGGGGCGGTGAAAAACTGTTTTTT. The J gene is TRBJ1-4, the V gene TRBV9; 9 bases match TRBD1. V dropped 2 bases and J dropped 7; count of bases not matched to a gene: 6. The CDR3 extends over 15 amino acids. From germline, CDR1 is SGDLS and CDR2 YYNGEE.

This chain uses TRBV30 with TRBJ2-3; the D gene is possibly TRBD2 (5 bases). Trimming removed 4 bases from V and 6 bases from J, with 20 bases in between. Germline lookup yields CDR1 GTSNPN and CDR2 SVGIG (reference sequence). CDR3 length: 15 residues. The CDR3: CAWTLGVGVLDTQYF. The CDR3 bases are TGTGCCTGGACTCTGGGAGTTGGGGTTTTGGATACGCAGTATTTT.

In regard to this clone: In the same sample, other DNA sequences code for this CDR3. The V gene is TRBV6-2 or TRBV6-3, the J gene TRBJ1-5, with TRBD1 as a possible D gene (5 bases). V lost 2 bases and J lost 3, with 8 bases in between. Looked up from germline, CDR1 is MNHEY and CDR2 is SVGEGT. This CDR3 is built from 14 residues. The CDR3 here is CASSYGGFNQPQHF. The DNA for the CDR3 is TGTGCCAGCAGTTACGGGGGGTTCAATCAGCCCCAGCATTTT.

The V and J genes are TRBV18 and TRBJ1-2; maybe TRBD1 (5 bases). CDR3 size: 15 residues. V was cut by 3 bases and J by 7 bases, with 18 bases left in between. The germline V gene has CDR1 KGHSH and CDR2 LQKENI. In DNA, the CDR3 is TGTGCCAGCTCACCCCGACAGACTGAAGGCGGTGGCTACACCTTC. Its protein is CASSPRQTEGGGYTF.

DNA for the CDR3: TGTGCCAGCAGCTTAGTGGGAGGGCGTCAAGAGACCCAGTACTTC. The encoded protein is CASSLVGGRQETQYF. The chain has TRBV7-2 and TRBJ2-5, with TRBD2 identical over 7 bases. This CDR3 is 15 amino acids long. J lost 2 bases, V lost 1 base, and 4 bases had no gene match. Germline lookup yields CDR1 SGHTA and CDR2 FQGNSA. The full variable domain, in which reference TRBV7-2 and TRBJ2-5 provide the parts outside the CDR3, is GAGVSQSPSNKVTEKGKDVELRCDPISGHTALYWYRQSLGQGLEFLIYFQGNSAPDKSGLPSDRFSAERTGGSVSTLTIQRTQQEDSAVYLCASSLVGGRQETQYFGPGTRLLVL.

The rearrangement links TRBV7-8 to TRBJ2-3; the D gene is possibly TRBD1 (6 bases). Between the trimmed V and J ends, which lost 6 bases and 2 bases, there was a span of 9 bases. This CDR3 spans 13 amino acids. The germline V gene has CDR1 SGHVS and CDR2 FQNEAQ. The CDR3 coding sequence is TGTGCCAGCAGAGGGACAACCACAGATACGCAGTATTTT. Residues: CASRGTTTDTQYF.

CDR3 bases: TGTGCCAGCAGTTTAAGTACTTGGAGGTACAATGAGCAGTTCTTC. Protein sequence: CASSLSTWRYNEQFF. V gene TRBV28 combines with J gene TRBJ2-1; D perhaps matches TRBD2 (5 bases). Trimming shortened V by 2 bases and J by 4 bases, and 12 bases separated the two germline ends. This CDR3 is 15 amino acids long. Germline V lookup: CDR1 MDHEN, CDR2 SYDVKM.

The V gene is TRBV7-6, the J gene TRBJ2-5; D is perhaps TRBD1 (6 bases). The CDR3 sequence is 14 residues long. Germline lookup yields CDR1 SGHVS and CDR2 FNYEAQ. Trimming took off 6 bases at V and 4 bases at J, with 15 bases between the two ends. The CDR3 DNA follows: TGTGCCAGCAGAGCCGGGACACAAGGAGAGACCCAGTACTTC. Its protein product is CASRAGTQGETQYF. The full variable domain, completed using reference TRBV7-6 and TRBJ2-5, is GAGVSQSPRYKVTKRGQDVALRCDPISGHVSLYWYRQALGQGPEFLTYFNYEAQQDKSGLPNDRFSAERPEGSISTLTIQRTEQRDSAMYRCASRAGTQGETQYFGPGTRLLVL.

The chain is built from TRBV19 and TRBJ1-4; TRBD1 agrees at 11 bases. Per germline, CDR1 LNHDA and CDR2 SQIVND (reference sequence). With V trimmed by 7 bases and J by 0 bases, 28 bases remained unmatched. The CDR3 is 24 residues long. The CDR3 is CASTGTGGFAFFWELPPTNEKLFF. The CDR3 DNA reads as TGTGCCAGTACCGGGACAGGGGGGTTTGCATTTTTTTGGGAGCTCCCCCCAACTAATGAAAAACTGTTTTTT.

J is TRBJ1-4 and V is TRBV10-3; 12 nucleotides align to TRBD1. V lost 4 bases and J lost 7; bases outside the gene matches: 13. Germline-derived CDR1 and CDR2 are ENHRY and SYGVKD. This CDR3 spans 18 amino acids. The chain's CDR3 is CAISASPGQGARSEKLFF. The CDR3 DNA sequence: TGTGCCATCAGTGCCTCACCGGGACAGGGGGCGCGGAGTGAAAAACTGTTTTTT.

The chain has TRBV6-1 and TRBJ1-4; TRBD1 matches 8 bases. V was pared by 4 bases and J by 1 base, with 17 bases of the junction left unmatched. The V gene's germline CDR1 is MNHNS and CDR2 SASEGT. The CDR3 loop spans 20 amino acids. In DNA form, the CDR3 reads TGTGCCAGCAGTGTCTTAGTCTGGACAGGGAGGTTGGGAACTAATGAAAAACTGTTTTTT. This encodes CASSVLVWTGRLGTNEKLFF.

The sample holds a few counts of this clone. The chain employs TRBV6-2 or TRBV6-3 and TRBJ1-5; 9 nucleotides line up with TRBD1. The CDR3 totals 18 residues. Germline CDR1 and CDR2: MNHEY and SVGEGT. Trimming at V came to 5 bases and at J to 7 bases, leaving 18 bases not matched to a gene. DNA of the CDR3: TGTGCCAGCAGTACACAAGGGCCGTCCGGACAGGGGTCCCAGCCCCAGCATTTT. It specifies CASSTQGPSGQGSQPQHF.

This chain uses TRBV7-8 with TRBJ1-1; perhaps TRBD1 as D (6 bases). CDR3 length: 16 residues. Germline values: CDR1 SGHVS, CDR2 FQNEAQ. V dropped 5 bases and J dropped 5 bases, with 21 bases sitting between them. The CDR3 protein is CASSRGAQGSRTEAFF. The CDR3 region has the DNA TGTGCCAGCAGCCGGGGGGCTCAGGGCTCGCGGACTGAAGCTTTCTTT. Drawing the rest from reference TRBV7-8 and TRBJ1-1, the complete variable domain is GAGVSQSPRYKVAKRGQDVALRCDPISGHVSLFWYQQALGQGPEFLTYFQNEAQLDKSGLPSDRFFAERPEGSVSTLKIQRTQQEDSAVYLCASSRGAQGSRTEAFFGQGTRLTVV.

The CDR3 nucleotides are TGTGCCAGCAGCTTAACAGGGGGCTCTGGAAACACCATATATTTT. Protein sequence: CASSLTGGSGNTIYF. The chain carries TRBV7-2 and TRBJ1-3; 8 positions agree with TRBD1. Trimming took 2 bases from V and 0 from J; bases not matched to a gene: 0. This CDR3 contains 15 residues. The germline V gene encodes CDR1 SGHTA and CDR2 FQGNSA.

The chain carries TRBV11-2 and TRBJ2-4; possibly TRBD2 for D (6 bases). V lost 5 bases and J 1 base, leaving 18 bases between the germline ends. The CDR3 sequence is 17 residues long. Germline V gene lookup returns CDR1 SGHAT and CDR2 FQNNGV. CDR3 DNA sequence: TGTGCCAGCAGCGCCCTAGGTACTAGCTGGGCCAAAAACATTCAGTACTTC. Protein: CASSALGTSWAKNIQYF.

V usage is TRBV5-6 and J usage is TRBJ2-3, with 13 bases aligning to TRBD2. The CDR3 runs to 17 residues. CDR1 is SGHDT and CDR2 is YYEEEE in the germline V gene. V gave up 0 bases and J gave up 4 bases; unmatched junction bases: 5. Here the CDR3 reads CASSLGRLAGGADTQYF. The CDR3 nucleotides are TGTGCCAGCAGCTTGGGCCGACTAGCGGGAGGCGCAGATACGCAGTATTTT.

The rearrangement uses TRBV27 and TRBJ1-1, with 7 positions matching TRBD1. The CDR3 is 16 amino acids. Trimming removed 6 bases from V and 4 bases from J; junction bases left unmatched: 14. CDR1 is MNHEY, CDR2 SMNVEV, per germline (reference sequence). CDR3 nucleotide sequence: TGTGCCAGCAGCACGGTAGGGGGCTGGAGTTTCACTGAAGCTTTCTTT. Residues: CASSTVGGWSFTEAFF.

V is TRBV2 and J is TRBJ2-2, with a tentative D call TRBD2 (5 bases). In germline, CDR1 is SNHLY, CDR2 FYNNEI. The CDR3 length is 14 residues. Trimming pared 4 bases from V and 5 bases from J, leaving 11 bases between. The CDR3 region has the DNA TGTGCCAGCAGTGTTGTAGCGAGGACCGGGGAGCTGTTTTTT. It specifies CASSVVARTGELFF.

CDR3 loop: CASSLGRGHYNEQFF. In DNA, the CDR3 is TGTGCCAGCAGCTTGGGCAGGGGGCACTACAATGAGCAGTTCTTC. The V and J genes are TRBV7-6 and TRBJ2-1; 8 bases line up with TRBD1. This CDR3 comprises 15 residues. Germline-derived CDR1 and CDR2 are SGHVS and FNYEAQ. V shed 3 bases, J shed 3 bases, and the junction held 4 bases outside the gene matches.

V is TRBV5-1 and J is TRBJ2-2, with 8 bases lining up with TRBD1. The CDR3 is 16 residues long. J lost 4 bases, V lost 0 bases, and 5 bases had no gene match. CDR1 is SGHRS, CDR2 YFSETQ, per germline. This CDR3 is CASSLVQDRGTGELFF. In DNA form, the CDR3 reads TGCGCCAGCAGCTTGGTCCAAGACAGGGGCACCGGGGAGCTGTTTTTT.

The chain carries TRBV9 and TRBJ2-1; tentatively, D is TRBD1 (6 bases). The ends were cut back, 0 bases at V and 8 bases at J, with 21 bases in the middle. Germline V gives CDR1 SGDLS, CDR2 YYNGEE. CDR3 length: 17 residues. CDR3 residues: CASSVATGFRVIDEQFF. As DNA, the CDR3 is TGTGCCAGCAGCGTAGCAACAGGGTTTAGGGTTATCGATGAGCAGTTCTTC.

This clone was seen a few times. V usage is TRBV6-1 and J usage is TRBJ2-3, with 11 bases aligning to TRBD2. J gave up 2 bases and V 4 bases, and 5 bases lay outside the gene matches. The germline CDR1 and CDR2 sequences are MNHNS and SASEGT. CDR3 length: 16 amino acids. The CDR3: CASSGMTSGDTDTQYF. The CDR3 nucleotides read TGTGCCAGCAGTGGGATGACTAGCGGGGACACAGATACGCAGTATTTT.

V is TRBV4-3 and J is TRBJ1-1, with no clear D. Per the germline V gene, CDR1 is LGHNA and CDR2 is YSLEER. The CDR3 sequence is 15 residues long. The germline V and J ends were trimmed by 2 bases and 7 bases, with 17 bases remaining between them. The CDR3 reads CASSQPGQRRDEAFF. In DNA form, the CDR3 reads TGCGCCAGCAGCCAACCGGGCCAGAGGAGGGATGAAGCTTTCTTT.

The chain links TRBV7-6 to TRBJ2-3; 12 positions match TRBD2. The CDR3 loop spans 17 amino acids. Germline V CDR1 and CDR2: SGHVS, FNYEAQ. V dropped 6 bases and J dropped 7; count of bases not matched to a gene: 14. This CDR3 reads CASSSGRLAGGPYTQYF. DNA of the CDR3: TGTGCCAGCAGTTCGGGTCGCCTAGCGGGAGGGCCTTATACGCAGTATTTT.

This clone appeared once. The genes are TRBV28 and TRBJ2-2, with TRBD1 matching 8 bases. Germline lookup yields CDR1 MDHEN and CDR2 SYDVKM. The ends lost 3 bases at V and 6 bases at J; junction bases unmatched: 12. This CDR3 contains 17 residues. CDR3 protein: CASSFYRGQGHAGELFF. CDR3 DNA: TGTGCCAGCAGTTTTTATCGAGGACAGGGACATGCCGGGGAGCTGTTTTTT.

Only one count was recorded for this clone. This chain joins TRBV9 and TRBJ1-6; 10 nucleotides align to TRBD1. Germline CDR1 reads SGDLS; CDR2 reads YYNGEE. This CDR3 is 15 amino acids long. Trimming removed 4 bases from V and 5 bases from J; junction bases left unmatched: 3. For the CDR3, the DNA is TGTGCCAGCAGCTTAGGACAGGGGGATAATTCACCCCTCCACTTT. It translates to CASSLGQGDNSPLHF.

The chain couples TRBV2 to TRBJ2-7, with D possibly being TRBD1 (5 bases). CDR1 and CDR2 (germline): SNHLY, FYNNEI. V was cut by 9 bases and J by 5 bases, with 14 bases left in between. The CDR3 is 12 residues long. CDR3 loop: CASGVRGDEQYF. CDR3 nucleotide sequence: TGTGCCAGTGGGGTTAGGGGTGACGAGCAGTACTTC.

The V call is TRBV19, the J call TRBJ1-2; 8 nucleotides agree with TRBD1. The ends lost 2 bases at V and 4 bases at J; junction bases unmatched: 0. There are 13 residues in the CDR3. Germline CDR1 LNHDA, CDR2 SQIVND (reference sequence). CDR3 loop: CASSIQGAYGYTF. The CDR3 nucleotides are TGTGCCAGTAGTATACAGGGGGCCTATGGCTACACCTTC.

The V call is TRBV5-8, the J call TRBJ2-1, with 10 bases fitting TRBD2. The CDR3 has 17 residues. CDR1 SGHTS and CDR2 YDEGEE come from the germline V gene. V dropped 7 bases and J dropped 2; count of bases not matched to a gene: 12. The CDR3 nucleotides are TGTGCCAGCCACGGCTTAGCGGGAGGCTCAGCCTACAATGAGCAGTTCTTC. Translation gives CASHGLAGGSAYNEQFF.